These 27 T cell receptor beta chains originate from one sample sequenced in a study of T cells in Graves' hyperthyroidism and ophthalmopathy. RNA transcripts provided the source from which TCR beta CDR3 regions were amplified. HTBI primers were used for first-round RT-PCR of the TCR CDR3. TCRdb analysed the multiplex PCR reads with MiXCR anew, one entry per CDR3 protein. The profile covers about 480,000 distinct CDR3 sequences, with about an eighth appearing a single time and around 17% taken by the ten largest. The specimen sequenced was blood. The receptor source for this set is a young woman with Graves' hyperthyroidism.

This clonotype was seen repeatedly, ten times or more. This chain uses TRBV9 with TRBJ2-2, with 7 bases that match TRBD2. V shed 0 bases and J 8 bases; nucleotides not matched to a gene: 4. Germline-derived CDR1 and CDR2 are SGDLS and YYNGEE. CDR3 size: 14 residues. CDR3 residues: CASSVGLAPGELFF. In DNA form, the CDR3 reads TGTGCCAGCAGCGTAGGACTAGCACCGGGGGAGCTGTTTTTT.

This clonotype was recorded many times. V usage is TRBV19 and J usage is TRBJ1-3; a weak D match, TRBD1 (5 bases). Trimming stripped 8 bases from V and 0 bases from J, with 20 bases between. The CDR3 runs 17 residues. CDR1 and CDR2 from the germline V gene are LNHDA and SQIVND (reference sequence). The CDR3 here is CASYPGPGFDSGNTIYF. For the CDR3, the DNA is TGTGCCAGTTACCCGGGTCCAGGGTTCGACTCTGGAAACACCATATATTTT.

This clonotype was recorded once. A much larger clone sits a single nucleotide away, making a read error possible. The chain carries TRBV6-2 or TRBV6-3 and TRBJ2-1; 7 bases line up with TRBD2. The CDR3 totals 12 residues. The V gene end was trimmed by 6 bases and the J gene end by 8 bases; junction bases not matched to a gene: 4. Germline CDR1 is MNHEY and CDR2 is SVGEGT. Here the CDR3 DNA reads TGTGCCAGCAGCTTGACTAGCCATGAGCAGTTCTTC. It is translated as CASSLTSHEQFF.

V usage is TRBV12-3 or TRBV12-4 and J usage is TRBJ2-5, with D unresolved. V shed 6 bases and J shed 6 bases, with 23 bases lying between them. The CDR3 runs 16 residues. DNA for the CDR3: TGTGCCAGCAGCCCTACCGTGGTTACCGCCCGCCAGACCCAGTACTTC. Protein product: CASSPTVVTARQTQYF.

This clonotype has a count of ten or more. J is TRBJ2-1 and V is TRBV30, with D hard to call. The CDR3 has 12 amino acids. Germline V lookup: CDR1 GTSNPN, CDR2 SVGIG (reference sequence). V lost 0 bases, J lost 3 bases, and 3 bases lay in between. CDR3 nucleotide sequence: TGTGCCTGGAGTGTAGGCTACAATGAGCAGTTCTTC. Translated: CAWSVGYNEQFF. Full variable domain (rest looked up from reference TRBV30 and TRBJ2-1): SQTIHQWPATLVQPVGSPLSLECTVEGTSNPNLYWYRQAAGRGLQLLFYSVGIGQISSEVPQNLSASRPQDRQFILSSKKLLLSDSGFYLCAWSVGYNEQFFGPGTRLTVL.

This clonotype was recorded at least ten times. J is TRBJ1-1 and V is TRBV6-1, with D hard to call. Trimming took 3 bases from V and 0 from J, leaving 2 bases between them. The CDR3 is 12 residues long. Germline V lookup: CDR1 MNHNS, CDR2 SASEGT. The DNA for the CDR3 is TGTGCCAGCAGTGACATGAACACTGAAGCTTTCTTT. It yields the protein CASSDMNTEAFF.

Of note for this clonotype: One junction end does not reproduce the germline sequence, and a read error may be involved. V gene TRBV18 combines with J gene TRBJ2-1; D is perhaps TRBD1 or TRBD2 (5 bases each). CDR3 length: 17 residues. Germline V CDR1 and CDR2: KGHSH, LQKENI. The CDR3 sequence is CVSSSTGLAGHHNEQFF. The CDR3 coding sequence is TGTGTCAGCTCATCAACAGGTCTGGCGGGCCACCACAATGAGCAGTTCTTC.

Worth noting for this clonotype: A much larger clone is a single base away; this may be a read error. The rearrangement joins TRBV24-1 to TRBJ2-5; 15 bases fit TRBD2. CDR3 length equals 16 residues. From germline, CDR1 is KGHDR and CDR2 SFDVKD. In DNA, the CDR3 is TGTGCCACCGGTGACACTGGGACTAGCGGGAGGGAGACCCAGTACTTC. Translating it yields CATGDTGTSGRETQYF.

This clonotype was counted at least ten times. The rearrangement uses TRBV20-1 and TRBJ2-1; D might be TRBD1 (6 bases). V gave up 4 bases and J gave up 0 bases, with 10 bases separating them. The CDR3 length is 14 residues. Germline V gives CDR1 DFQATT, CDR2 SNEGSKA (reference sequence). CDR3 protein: CSAKQGHSYNEQFF. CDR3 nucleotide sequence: TGCAGTGCTAAACAGGGCCACTCCTACAATGAGCAGTTCTTC.

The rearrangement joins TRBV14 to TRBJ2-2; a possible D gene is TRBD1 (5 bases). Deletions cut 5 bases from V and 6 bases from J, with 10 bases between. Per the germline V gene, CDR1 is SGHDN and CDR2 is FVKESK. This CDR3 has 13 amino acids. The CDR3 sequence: CASSEPGPGELFF. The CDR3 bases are TGTGCCAGCAGCGAACCAGGGCCCGGGGAGCTGTTTTTT.

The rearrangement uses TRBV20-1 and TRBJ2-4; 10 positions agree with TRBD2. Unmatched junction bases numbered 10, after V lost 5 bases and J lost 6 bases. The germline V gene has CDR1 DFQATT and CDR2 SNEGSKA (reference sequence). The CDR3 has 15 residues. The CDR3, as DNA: TGCAGTGCTGACAAACTAGCGGGACGGGGAAACATTCAGTACTTC. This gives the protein CSADKLAGRGNIQYF.

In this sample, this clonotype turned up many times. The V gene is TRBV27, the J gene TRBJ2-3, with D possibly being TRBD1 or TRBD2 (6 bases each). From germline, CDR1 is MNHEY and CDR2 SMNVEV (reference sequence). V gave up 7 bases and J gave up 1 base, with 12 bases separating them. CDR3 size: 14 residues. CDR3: CASTLRGGTDTQYF. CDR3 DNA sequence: TGTGCCAGCACCCTGAGGGGGGGCACAGATACGCAGTATTTT.

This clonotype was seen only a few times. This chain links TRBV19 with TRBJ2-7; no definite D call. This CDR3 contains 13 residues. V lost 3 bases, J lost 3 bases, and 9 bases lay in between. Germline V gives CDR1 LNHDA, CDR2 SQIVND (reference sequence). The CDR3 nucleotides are TGTGCCAGTAGTATCCCTTCGCACTACGAGCAGTACTTC. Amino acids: CASSIPSHYEQYF. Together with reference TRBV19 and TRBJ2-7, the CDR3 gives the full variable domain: DGGITQSPKYLFRKEGQNVTLSCEQNLNHDAMYWYRQDPGQGLRLIYYSQIVNDFQKGDIAEGYSVSREKKESFPLTVTSAQKNPTAFYLCASSIPSHYEQYFGPGTRLTVT.

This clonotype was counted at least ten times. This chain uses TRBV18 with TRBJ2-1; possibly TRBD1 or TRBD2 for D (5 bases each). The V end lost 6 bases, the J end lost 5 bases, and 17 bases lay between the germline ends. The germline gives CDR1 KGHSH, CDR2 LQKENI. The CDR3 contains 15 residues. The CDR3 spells CASSPGGYPDNEQFF. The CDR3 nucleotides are TGTGCCAGCTCCCCTGGGGGTTACCCTGACAATGAGCAGTTCTTC. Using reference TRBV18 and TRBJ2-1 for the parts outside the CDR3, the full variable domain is NAGVMQNPRHLVRRRGQEARLRCSPMKGHSHVYWYRQLPEEGLKFMVYLQKENIIDESGMPKERFSAEFPKEGPSILRIQQVVRGDSAAYFCASSPGGYPDNEQFFGPGTRLTVL.

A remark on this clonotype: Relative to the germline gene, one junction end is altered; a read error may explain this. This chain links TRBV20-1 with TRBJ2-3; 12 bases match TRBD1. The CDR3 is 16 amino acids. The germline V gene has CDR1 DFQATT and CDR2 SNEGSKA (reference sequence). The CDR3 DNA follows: TGCAGTGCTAGTATACCCGGGACAGGGGGCACCGATACGCAGTATTTT. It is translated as CSASIPGTGGTDTQYF.

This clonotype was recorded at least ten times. The CDR3, as DNA: TGTGCCAGCAGTGACAGGGGGCTGGGGGAGCAGTACGTC. Translated: CASSDRGLGEQYV. The chain has TRBV28 and TRBJ2-7; 10 nucleotides match TRBD1. Trimming took 5 bases from V and 7 from J; bases not matched to a gene: 5. From germline, CDR1 is MDHEN and CDR2 SYDVKM. The CDR3 has 13 amino acids.

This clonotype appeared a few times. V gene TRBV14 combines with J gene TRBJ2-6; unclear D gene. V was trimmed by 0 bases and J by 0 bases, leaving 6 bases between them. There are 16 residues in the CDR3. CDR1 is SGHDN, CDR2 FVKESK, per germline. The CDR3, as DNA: TGTGCCAGCAGCCAAGACCAGCTCTCTGGGGCCAACGTCCTGACTTTC. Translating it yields CASSQDQLSGANVLTF.

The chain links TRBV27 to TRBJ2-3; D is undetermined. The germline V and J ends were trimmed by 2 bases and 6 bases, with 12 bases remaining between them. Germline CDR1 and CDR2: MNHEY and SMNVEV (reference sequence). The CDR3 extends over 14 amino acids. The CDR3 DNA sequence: TGTGCCAGCAGTTTAAGGCCAGCCGGGGATACGCAGTATTTT. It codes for CASSLRPAGDTQYF.

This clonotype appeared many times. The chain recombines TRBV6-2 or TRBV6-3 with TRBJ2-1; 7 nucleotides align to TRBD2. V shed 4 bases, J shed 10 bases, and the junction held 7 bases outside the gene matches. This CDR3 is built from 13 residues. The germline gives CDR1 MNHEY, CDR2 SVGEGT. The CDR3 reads CASSSPPAGEQFF. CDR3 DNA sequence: TGTGCCAGCAGTTCCCCCCCAGCGGGGGAGCAGTTCTTC.

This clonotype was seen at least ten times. The CDR3 DNA reads TGTGCCAGCAGCTTAGGAGACAGAACCTACGAGCAGTACGTC. It translates to CASSLGDRTYEQYV. The rearrangement uses TRBV7-8 and TRBJ2-7, with a weak D call TRBD1 (5 bases). V was pared by 1 base and J by 2 bases, with 9 bases between. CDR1 is SGHVS, CDR2 FQNEAQ, per germline. The CDR3 contains 14 residues.

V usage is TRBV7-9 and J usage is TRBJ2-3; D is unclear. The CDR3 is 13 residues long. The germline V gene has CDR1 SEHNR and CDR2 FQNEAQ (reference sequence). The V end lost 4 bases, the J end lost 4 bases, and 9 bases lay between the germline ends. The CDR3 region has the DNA TGTGCCAGCAGCTCACCCTCCCCAGATACGCAGTATTTT. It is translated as CASSSPSPDTQYF.

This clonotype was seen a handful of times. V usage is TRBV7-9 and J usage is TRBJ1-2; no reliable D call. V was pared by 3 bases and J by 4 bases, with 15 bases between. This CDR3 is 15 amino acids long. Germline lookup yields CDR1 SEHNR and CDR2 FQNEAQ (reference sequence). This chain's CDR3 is CASSFTAQGVYGYTF. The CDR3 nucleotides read TGTGCCAGCAGCTTTACGGCCCAAGGAGTCTATGGCTACACCTTC.

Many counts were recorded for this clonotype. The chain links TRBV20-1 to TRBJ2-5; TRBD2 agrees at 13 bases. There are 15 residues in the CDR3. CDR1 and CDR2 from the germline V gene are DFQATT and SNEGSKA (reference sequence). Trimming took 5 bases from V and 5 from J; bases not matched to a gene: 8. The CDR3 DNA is TGCAGTGCTTCCGGGACTAGCGGGATTAGGGAGACCCAGTACTTC. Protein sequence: CSASGTSGIRETQYF.

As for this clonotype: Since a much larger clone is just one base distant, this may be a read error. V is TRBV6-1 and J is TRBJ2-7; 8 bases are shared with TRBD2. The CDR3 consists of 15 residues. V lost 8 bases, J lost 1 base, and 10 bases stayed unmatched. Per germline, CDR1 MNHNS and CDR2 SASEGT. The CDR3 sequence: CASANLAGGSYEQYF. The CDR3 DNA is TGTGCCAGCGCCAACCTGGCGGGAGGATCCTACGAGCAGTACTTC.

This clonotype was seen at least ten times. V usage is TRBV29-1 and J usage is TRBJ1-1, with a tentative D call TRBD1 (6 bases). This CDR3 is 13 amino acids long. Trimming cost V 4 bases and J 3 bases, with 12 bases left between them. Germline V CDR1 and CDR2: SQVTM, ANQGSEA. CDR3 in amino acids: CSVVRGRDTEAFF. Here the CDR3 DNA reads TGCAGCGTTGTCAGGGGTAGGGACACTGAAGCTTTCTTT.

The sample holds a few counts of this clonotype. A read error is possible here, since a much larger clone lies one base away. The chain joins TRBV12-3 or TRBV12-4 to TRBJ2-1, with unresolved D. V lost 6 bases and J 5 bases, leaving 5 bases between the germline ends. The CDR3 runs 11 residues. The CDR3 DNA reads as TGTGCCAGCAGGAGCAACAATGAGCAGTTCTTC. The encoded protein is CASRSNNEQFF.

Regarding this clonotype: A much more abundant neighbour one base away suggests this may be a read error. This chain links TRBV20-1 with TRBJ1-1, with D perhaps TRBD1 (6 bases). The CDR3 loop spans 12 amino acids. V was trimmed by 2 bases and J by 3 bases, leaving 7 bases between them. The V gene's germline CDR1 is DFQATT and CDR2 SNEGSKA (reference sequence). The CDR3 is CSARPGDTEAFF. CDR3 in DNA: TGCAGTGCTAGACCAGGGGACACTGAAGCTTTCTTT.